This passage covers 23 T cell receptor beta chains from one sample sequenced in a study of OX40 agonist ivuxolimab in advanced cancers. Data came from immunoSEQ multiplex PCR; TCRdb stores just in-frame clones and leaves some out. The sample lists about 100,000 clones; about 86% were seen once. The sample consisted of CD4+ or CD8+ T cells sorted from blood, taken in a trial of the OX40 agonist ivuxolimab. The receptors originated from an adult with an advanced solid tumor such as melanoma, head and neck, liver or kidney cancer.

This clone showed up just once. The V gene is TRBV2, the J gene TRBJ2-2, with 10 bases identical to TRBD2. Germline CDR1 and CDR2: SNHLY and FYNNEI. V was clipped by 5 bases and J by 8 bases; unmatched bases: 8. This CDR3 is built from 15 residues. CDR3 sequence: CASSPASGRLGELFF. CDR3 DNA: TGTGCCAGCAGTCCGGCTAGCGGGAGATTAGGGGAGCTGTTTTTT.

This clone was recorded only once. The V and J genes are TRBV7-2 and TRBJ1-1, with 7 bases matching TRBD1. Germline V CDR1 and CDR2: SGHTA, FQGNSA. Unmatched junction bases numbered 10, after V lost 5 bases and J lost 7 bases. The CDR3 is made up of 14 amino acids. CDR3 coding DNA: TGTGCCAGCAGCACAGGGGTAGGGGGAAGTGAAGCTTTCTTT. It translates to CASSTGVGGSEAFF.

The chain combines TRBV11-2 with TRBJ2-3; no definite D call. Trimming took 5 bases from V and 2 from J, leaving 17 bases between them. Germline loops: CDR1 SGHAT, CDR2 FQNNGV. CDR3 length: 16 amino acids. CDR3 sequence (DNA): TGTGCCAGCAGCCCTCCCCAGACCCGAACCACAGATACGCAGTATTTT. Protein: CASSPPQTRTTDTQYF.

The chain is built from TRBV7-9 and TRBJ2-1, with 7 bases identical to TRBD1. Germline V gives CDR1 SEHNR, CDR2 FQNEAQ (reference sequence). The CDR3 is 15 residues long. V was pared by 8 bases and J by 0 bases, with 7 bases of the junction left unmatched. This CDR3 is CASGQGGVSYNEQFF. The DNA for the CDR3 is TGTGCCAGCGGGCAAGGGGGCGTCTCCTACAATGAGCAGTTCTTC.

The chain couples TRBV5-6 to TRBJ2-3; D uncertain. The germline V and J ends were trimmed by 3 bases and 2 bases, with 13 bases remaining between them. Germline CDR1 and CDR2: SGHDT and YYEEEE. The CDR3 is made up of 15 amino acids. CDR3 coding DNA: TGTGCCAGCAGCTCCCCTCTCTTAGACACAGATACGCAGTATTTT. Amino acid sequence: CASSSPLLDTDTQYF. The whole variable domain, filled in from reference TRBV5-6 and TRBJ2-3, reads DAGVTQSPTHLIKTRGQQVTLRCSPKSGHDTVSWYQQALGQGPQFIFQYYEEEERQRGNFPDRFSGHQFPNYSSELNVNALLLGDSALYLCASSSPLLDTDTQYFGPGTRLTVL.

This clone was counted a few times. The chain is built from TRBV6-5 and TRBJ2-7, with D possibly being TRBD1 or TRBD2 (5 bases each). This CDR3 has 15 residues. V lost 2 bases and J lost 4, with 15 bases in between. The V gene's germline CDR1 is MNHEY and CDR2 SVGAGI. The chain's CDR3 is CASSYGGRAPYEQYF. Written as DNA, the CDR3 is TGTGCCAGCAGTTACGGGGGTAGGGCCCCTTACGAGCAGTACTTC.

The rearrangement links TRBV6-1 to TRBJ1-5; D call uncertain. Germline V gene lookup returns CDR1 MNHNS and CDR2 SASEGT. The CDR3 sequence is 13 residues long. Trimming took 3 bases from V and 0 from J, leaving 3 bases between them. The DNA for the CDR3 is TGTGCCAGCAGTGATCATAGCAATCAGCCCCAGCATTTT. Its protein product is CASSDHSNQPQHF.

The chain has TRBV6-1 and TRBJ1-2; tentative D call: TRBD1 (6 bases). Trimming stripped 6 bases from V and 6 bases from J, with 11 bases between. The CDR3 is 12 amino acids. The germline CDR1 and CDR2 sequences are MNHNS and SASEGT. The CDR3 here is CASRRKGDGYTF. For the CDR3, the DNA is TGTGCCAGCAGACGTAAGGGGGATGGCTACACCTTC.

The V and J genes are TRBV7-9 and TRBJ1-6; unclear D gene. From germline, CDR1 is SEHNR and CDR2 FQNEAQ (reference sequence). This CDR3 region has 18 residues. The ends were cut back, 1 base at V and 6 bases at J, with 19 bases in the middle. The CDR3 region has the DNA TGTGCCAGCAGCTTAGGGGGTCCTCTAACTAACTTTAATTCACCCCTCCACTTT. This codes for CASSLGGPLTNFNSPLHF.

This chain's CDR3 is CASRGTGRNSYEQYF. The CDR3 DNA sequence: TGTGCCAGCAGGGGAACGGGACGGAACTCCTACGAGCAGTACTTC. V is TRBV27 and J is TRBJ2-7; D possibly uses TRBD1 or TRBD2 (5 bases each). V lost 6 bases and J lost 0, with 15 bases in between. Germline lookup yields CDR1 MNHEY and CDR2 SMNVEV (reference sequence). The CDR3 contains 15 residues.

The V gene is TRBV27, the J gene TRBJ2-1; D is possibly TRBD1 or TRBD2 (5 bases each). The CDR3 length is 13 residues. Deletions cut 4 bases from V and 9 bases from J, with 13 bases between. Germline values: CDR1 MNHEY, CDR2 SMNVEV (reference sequence). The DNA for the CDR3 is TGTGCCAGCAGTTCGAGTGAGGGGCGTGAGCAGTTCTTC. This translates into CASSSSEGREQFF.

V is TRBV27 and J is TRBJ1-6; no firm D call. Trimming took off 2 bases at V and 9 bases at J, with 14 bases between the two ends. The CDR3 is made up of 15 amino acids. Germline lookup yields CDR1 MNHEY and CDR2 SMNVEV (reference sequence). In DNA form, the CDR3 reads TGTGCCAGCAGTTTAGAGGGTCTGGGTGGTTCACCCCTCCACTTT. It yields the protein CASSLEGLGGSPLHF.

The chain uses TRBV29-1 and TRBJ2-1, with D possibly TRBD1 on 6 matching bases. CDR3 length: 17 residues. Germline V lookup: CDR1 SQVTM, CDR2 ANQGSEA. V was cut by 5 bases and J by 9 bases, with 29 bases left in between. CDR3 in DNA: TGCAGCGTTTCCCCCAATTTAGACGGGACATACGGTGGTGAGCAGTTCTTC. Protein product: CSVSPNLDGTYGGEQFF.

This clone was counted only a few times. The chain combines TRBV18 with TRBJ2-5, with a possible D match to TRBD2 (6 bases). The CDR3 length is 15 residues. Germline-derived CDR1 and CDR2 are KGHSH and LQKENI. The germline V and J ends were trimmed by 0 bases and 7 bases, with 15 bases remaining between them. CDR3 in amino acids: CASSPPSHPGGTQYF. CDR3 coding DNA: TGTGCCAGCTCACCACCGTCACACCCCGGGGGGACCCAGTACTTC.

V gene TRBV11-2 combines with J gene TRBJ2-3, with D unclear. Trimming left V 4 bases short and J 1 base short, with 12 bases between. The CDR3 is 15 amino acids. Germline loops: CDR1 SGHAT, CDR2 FQNNGV. The CDR3 spells CASSSPSEGTDTQYF. As DNA, the CDR3 is TGTGCCAGCAGCTCCCCCAGCGAGGGCACAGATACGCAGTATTTT.

The chain combines TRBV27 with TRBJ2-7; D remains unclear. The CDR3 consists of 14 residues. V was pared by 5 bases and J by 2 bases, with 13 bases between. CDR1 and CDR2 (germline): MNHEY, SMNVEV (reference sequence). The CDR3 protein is CASSPRISPYEQYF. CDR3 coding DNA: TGTGCCAGCAGTCCGAGGATCAGCCCCTACGAGCAGTACTTC.

This sequence joins TRBV27 and TRBJ2-1; the match to TRBD2 covers 10 bases. Germline lookup yields CDR1 MNHEY and CDR2 SMNVEV (reference sequence). This CDR3 is built from 14 residues. Trimming removed 6 bases from V and 6 bases from J; junction bases left unmatched: 5. CDR3 DNA: TGTGCCAGCAGGCTAGCGGGAGTACGCAATGAGCAGTTCTTC. It specifies CASRLAGVRNEQFF.

The V and J genes are TRBV5-6 and TRBJ1-5; 8 nucleotides agree with TRBD1. The CDR3 has 14 residues. In germline, CDR1 is SGHDT, CDR2 YYEEEE. V shed 4 bases and J 6 bases; nucleotides not matched to a gene: 6. The CDR3, as DNA: TGTGCCAGCAGCCTGACAGGGGTTCGTCAGCCCCAGCATTTT. Encoded protein: CASSLTGVRQPQHF.

The rearrangement uses TRBV18 and TRBJ1-2, with D perhaps TRBD1 (6 bases). The CDR3 spans 16 residues. Trimming removed 0 bases at V and 6 bases at J, with 17 bases between. The germline CDR1 and CDR2 sequences are KGHSH and LQKENI. CDR3 in DNA: TGTGCCAGCTCACCACCTGGGGGGCCTCGGGCGAATGGCTACACCTTC. This translates into CASSPPGGPRANGYTF.

This clone occurred once. V is TRBV2 and J is TRBJ2-3, with D perhaps TRBD1 or TRBD2 (5 bases each). The germline V gene encodes CDR1 SNHLY and CDR2 FYNNEI. The CDR3 is 12 residues long. Trimming left V 4 bases short and J 11 bases short, with 13 bases between. DNA for the CDR3: TGTGCCAGCAGTGTCGGGGCTCGGGGGCAGTATTTT. The encoded protein is CASSVGARGQYF.

The V and J genes are TRBV6-1 and TRBJ2-7; the D is unclear. CDR1 is MNHNS, CDR2 SASEGT, per germline. This CDR3 is built from 11 residues. V dropped 0 bases and J dropped 7 bases, with 4 bases sitting between them. The chain's CDR3 is CASSEAREQYF. The CDR3 region has the DNA TGTGCCAGCAGTGAAGCGAGAGAGCAGTACTTC.

This chain joins TRBV7-9 and TRBJ2-7; D call uncertain. Trimming stripped 3 bases from V and 5 bases from J, with 8 bases between. The V gene's germline CDR1 is SEHNR and CDR2 FQNEAQ (reference sequence). This CDR3 has 12 amino acids. DNA for the CDR3: TGTGCCAGCAGCTTTAAGAAGGACGAGCAGTACTTC. As protein: CASSFKKDEQYF.

J is TRBJ2-7 and V is TRBV5-1; TRBD1 matches 7 bases. The V gene's germline CDR1 is SGHRS and CDR2 YFSETQ. J was trimmed by 3 bases and V by 4 bases; bases with no gene match: 16. CDR3 length equals 17 residues. For the CDR3, the DNA is TGCGCCAGCAGCCCTGGCGGTTCGGGACAGACCAACTACGAGCAGTACTTC. It translates to CASSPGGSGQTNYEQYF. Using reference TRBV5-1 and TRBJ2-7 for the parts outside the CDR3, the full variable domain is KAGVTQTPRYLIKTRGQQVTLSCSPISGHRSVSWYQQTPGQGLQFLFEYFSETQRNKGNFPGRFSGRQFSNSRSEMNVSTLELGDSALYLCASSPGGSGQTNYEQYFGPGTRLTVT.